Listed here are 11 T cell receptor beta chains from one sample, sequenced in a study of T cell changes during pregnancy in multiple sclerosis. Measured with immunoSEQ multiplex PCR; TCRdb has only the in-frame clones, and not every one. The sample includes roughly 42,000 clones, more than 85% of them seen just once. The material was CD4+ T cells from peripheral blood mononuclear cells, obtained in the second trimester of pregnancy. These TCRs come from a female donor in good health, enrolled as a control in a pregnancy study.

This chain links TRBV6-5 with TRBJ2-3; maybe TRBD2 (5 bases). Between the trimmed V and J ends, which lost 6 bases and 0 bases, there was a span of 13 bases. This CDR3 has 15 amino acids. Germline CDR1 and CDR2: MNHEY and SVGAGI. CDR3 bases: TGTGCCAGCAGAACGAGGGCAACTAGCACAGATACGCAGTATTTT. This gives the protein CASRTRATSTDTQYF.

The chain joins TRBV6-4 to TRBJ1-1; D not certain. V lost 5 bases and J lost 2, with 12 bases in between. CDR1 MRHNA and CDR2 SNTAGT come from the germline V gene. The CDR3 is made up of 14 amino acids. CDR3 amino acids: CASSSSGGNTEAFF. As DNA, the CDR3 is TGTGCCAGCAGTAGCTCCGGCGGCAACACTGAAGCTTTCTTT.

Only a few counts were recorded for this clone. The chain joins TRBV2 to TRBJ2-7, with a possible D match to TRBD2 (6 bases). Trimming pared 3 bases from V and 0 bases from J, leaving 9 bases between. Germline V gene sequence: CDR1 SNHLY, CDR2 FYNNEI. The CDR3 spans 14 residues. CDR3 amino acids: CASSDWTTSYEQYF. Written as DNA, the CDR3 is TGTGCCAGCAGTGACTGGACTACCTCCTACGAGCAGTACTTC.

V is TRBV30 and J is TRBJ2-5, with 10 bases fitting TRBD2. V dropped 0 bases and J dropped 6; count of bases not matched to a gene: 7. CDR1 and CDR2 from the germline V gene are GTSNPN and SVGIG (reference sequence). The CDR3 covers 15 residues. This chain's CDR3 is CAWSVQSGGAQTQYF. The CDR3 DNA reads as TGTGCCTGGAGTGTACAAAGCGGGGGGGCCCAGACCCAGTACTTC.

The rearrangement links TRBV15 to TRBJ2-1; perhaps TRBD2 as D (6 bases). CDR1 and CDR2 from the germline V gene are LNHNV and YYDKDF (reference sequence). The CDR3 has 16 amino acids. V lost 8 bases, J lost 0 bases, and 17 bases lay in between. The CDR3 here is CATARRGKSSYNEQFF. The CDR3 nucleotides are TGTGCCACCGCCCGGCGGGGAAAGAGCTCCTACAATGAGCAGTTCTTC.

The gene calls are TRBV7-3 and TRBJ2-3; 9 positions match TRBD2. V dropped 2 bases and J dropped 0; count of bases not matched to a gene: 6. There are 17 residues in the CDR3. Per the germline V gene, CDR1 is SGHTA and CDR2 is FQGTGA. CDR3 DNA sequence: TGTGCCAGCAGCTTAGCCGCTACTAGCGGGAGCACAGATACGCAGTATTTT. The encoded protein is CASSLAATSGSTDTQYF.

This clone was seen more than once but under ten times. This chain joins TRBV7-9 and TRBJ2-1, with 14 bases fitting TRBD2. Trimming removed 4 bases from V and 2 bases from J; junction bases left unmatched: 7. In germline, CDR1 is SEHNR, CDR2 FQNEAQ (reference sequence). The CDR3 runs to 18 residues. CDR3 nucleotides: TGTGCCAGCAGCTCCGGGACTAGCGGGAGCCGAGCCTACAATGAGCAGTTCTTC. This encodes CASSSGTSGSRAYNEQFF.

V and J are TRBV11-2 and TRBJ2-5; D is uncertain. The CDR3 is made up of 15 amino acids. Deletions cut 5 bases from V and 2 bases from J, with 15 bases between. Germline V lookup: CDR1 SGHAT, CDR2 FQNNGV. CDR3 coding DNA: TGTGCCAGCAGCGCCACCCTAGGTGTTCAAGAGACCCAGTACTTC. Its translation: CASSATLGVQETQYF.

This chain joins TRBV6-1 and TRBJ1-5; the D is unclear. V was trimmed by 7 bases and J by 3 bases, leaving 16 bases between them. The CDR3 extends over 15 amino acids. Germline CDR1 MNHNS, CDR2 SASEGT. The CDR3 spells CASILRHLNNQPQHF. The CDR3 bases are TGTGCCAGCATCCTCAGGCACCTGAACAATCAGCCCCAGCATTTT.

This clone appeared a single time. The chain carries TRBV5-1 and TRBJ2-3, with no clear D. Germline-derived CDR1 and CDR2 are SGHRS and YFSETQ. This CDR3 comprises 14 residues. V was clipped by 4 bases and J by 6 bases, with 15 bases between them. For the CDR3, the DNA is TGCGCCAGCAGCCCGGAGCTCGCCGGCGATACGCAGTATTTT. This sequence encodes CASSPELAGDTQYF.

The chain carries TRBV2 and TRBJ1-2; D uncertain. The CDR3 consists of 13 residues. Germline V lookup: CDR1 SNHLY, CDR2 FYNNEI. Trimming removed 7 bases at V and 3 bases at J, with 12 bases between. The CDR3 DNA is TGTGCCAGCACTGTCGGGGTGGACTATGGCTACACCTTC. This sequence encodes CASTVGVDYGYTF.